This TCR beta chain derives from a study of cytomegalovirus exposure and HLA in healthy donors. Some clones are missing from TCRdb's copy, which holds only in-frame ones; the method was immunoSEQ multiplex PCR. The table includes more than 85,000 clones, about 88% detected once. General observations from the study: Most sequenced TCRs were rare (though some public TCRs occurred in many donors).

The CDR3 is made up of 12 amino acids. With 0 bases removed from V and 10 bases from J, the gap between germline ends came to 9 bases. Per the germline V gene, CDR1 is MGHRA and CDR2 is YSYEKL. With respect to this clone: Its antigen is unidentified.

This TCR came from a woman in her late teens or twenties in good health and CMV-seropositive. Sequenced sample: PBMCs. The chain uses TRBV4-1 and TRBJ1-1, with D possibly being TRBD1 (5 bases). The CDR3 sequence: CASSQEVGGAFF. CDR3 nucleotide sequence: TGCGCCAGCAGCCAAGAAGTGGGGGGAGCTTTCTTT.